These 10 T cell receptor beta chains came from one sample sequenced in a study of blood T cell repertoires in COVID-19. Sequenced by immunoSEQ multiplex PCR; TCRdb stores in-frame clones only, minus some. Of 30,000 to 45,000 clones in the sample, approximately 91% were seen once. Source material: peripheral blood. These receptors originate from a man in his fifties with active COVID-19.

The chain has TRBV15 and TRBJ1-3; TRBD1 aligns across 8 bases. V shed 2 bases and J 3 bases; nucleotides not matched to a gene: 6. The CDR3 is made up of 16 amino acids. Germline V gives CDR1 LNHNV, CDR2 YYDKDF (reference sequence). CDR3 sequence (DNA): TGTGCCACCAGCAGAACCGGACAGGGTGGTGGAAACACCATATATTTT. This encodes CATSRTGQGGGNTIYF.

This chain joins TRBV2 and TRBJ2-7; 9 bases are shared with TRBD2. With V trimmed by 4 bases and J by 4 bases, 8 bases remained unmatched. CDR3 length equals 15 residues. CDR1 is SNHLY and CDR2 is FYNNEI in the germline V gene. The CDR3, as DNA: TGTGCCAGCAGTGTAGGGAGCGGGGGGAGATACGAGCAGTACTTC. Its protein is CASSVGSGGRYEQYF.

The DNA of the CDR3 is TGCGCCAGCAGCCAAGATAGAAACGGAGCTTTCTTT. This translates into CASSQDRNGAFF. The chain is built from TRBV4-1 and TRBJ1-1; no reliable D call. V lost 0 bases and J 10 bases, leaving 9 bases between the germline ends. This CDR3 contains 12 residues. The germline gives CDR1 MGHRA, CDR2 YSYEKL.

This sequence joins TRBV5-1 and TRBJ1-2, with 7 nucleotides matching TRBD1. Germline CDR1 is SGHRS and CDR2 is YFSETQ. The V gene end was trimmed by 2 bases and the J gene end by 4 bases; junction bases not matched to a gene: 11. The CDR3 runs to 16 residues. The CDR3 region is CASSFGPGTEGYGYTF. The CDR3 DNA reads as TGCGCCAGCAGCTTTGGCCCGGGGACAGAGGGCTATGGCTACACCTTC.

This chain uses TRBV6-2 or TRBV6-3 with TRBJ2-7; weak D call: TRBD1 (6 bases). Germline CDR1 is MNHEY and CDR2 is SVGEGT. CDR3 size: 14 residues. V was clipped by 2 bases and J by 6 bases, with 14 bases between them. The CDR3 bases are TGTGCCAGCAGTTACCTCCAGGGGACATCCGAGCAGTACTTC. It yields the protein CASSYLQGTSEQYF.

The chain couples TRBV11-2 to TRBJ2-1; D is unresolved. The CDR3 contains 13 residues. CDR1 is SGHAT and CDR2 is FQNNGV in the germline V gene. V was cut by 5 bases and J by 5 bases, with 10 bases left in between. As DNA, the CDR3 is TGTGCCAGCAGCGCCAACCGGGACAATGAGCAGTTCTTC. As protein: CASSANRDNEQFF.

The chain is built from TRBV3-1 (or the pseudogene TRBV3-2) and TRBJ2-5; 8 bases are a match to TRBD2. V lost 0 bases, J lost 1 base, and 7 bases stayed unmatched. Per germline, CDR1 LGHDT and CDR2 YNNKEL (reference sequence). CDR3 length equals 17 residues. CDR3 loop: CASSQDPPGGLQETQYF. The DNA for the CDR3 is TGTGCCAGCAGCCAAGATCCCCCGGGGGGGCTCCAAGAGACCCAGTACTTC.

The chain uses TRBV19 and TRBJ2-1, with 7 nucleotides matching TRBD2. From germline, CDR1 is LNHDA and CDR2 SQIVND (reference sequence). The CDR3 covers 17 residues. V shed 3 bases, J shed 8 bases, and the junction held 16 bases outside the gene matches. The chain's CDR3 is CASSIYLRGGSDYEQFF. DNA for the CDR3: TGTGCCAGTAGTATCTATCTTCGGGGCGGGAGCGACTATGAGCAGTTCTTC.

V usage is TRBV19 and J usage is TRBJ2-2; tentatively, D is TRBD2 (7 bases). Looked up from germline, CDR1 is LNHDA and CDR2 is SQIVND (reference sequence). V lost 11 bases to trimming and J lost 1 base, with 17 bases between them. The CDR3 has 15 residues. The DNA of the CDR3 is TGTGCCGGACGCAGGGGAGGGGGGAACACCGGGGAGCTGTTTTTT. It codes for CAGRRGGGNTGELFF.

This chain links TRBV11-2 with TRBJ1-2; TRBD1 is a possible D gene (5 bases). Germline CDR1 SGHAT, CDR2 FQNNGV. The ends were cut back, 5 bases at V and 4 bases at J, with 11 bases in the middle. The CDR3 is 13 amino acids. This CDR3 reads CASSPRRGYGYTF. The CDR3 DNA follows: TGTGCCAGCAGCCCCCGGAGGGGCTATGGCTACACCTTC.